This TCR beta chain is from a study of blood T cell repertoires in COVID-19. Original processing methods: Estimation of nucleated cell counts was performed using reference gene primer amplification. Generated by immunoSEQ multiplex PCR, the TCRdb table keeps only in-frame clones and is missing some. That table supplies the V and J calls and clone size; D and trimming were determined from the DNA. The sample carries under 300,000 clones, around 90% recorded once. Per the germline V gene, CDR1 is KGHSH and CDR2 is LQKENI. The CDR3 sequence is 13 residues long. Trimming pared 6 bases from V and 9 bases from J, leaving 15 bases between.

Sample: PBMCs or T cells enriched from blood (not recorded which). The gene calls are TRBV18 and TRBJ2-1, with D tentatively TRBD1 (7 bases). The TCR was taken from a woman younger than 45 with acute COVID-19. The CDR3, as DNA: TGTGCCAGCTCGAGGAGGGGGCAGGGTGAGCAGTTCTTC. Encoded protein: CASSRRGQGEQFF. Supplemented by reference TRBV18 and TRBJ2-1, the full variable domain reads NAGVMQNPRHLVRRRGQEARLRCSPMKGHSHVYWYRQLPEEGLKFMVYLQKENIIDESGMPKERFSAEFPKEGPSILRIQQVVRGDSAAYFCASSRRGQGEQFFGPGTRLTVL.